This TCR beta chain was recorded in a study of CD8 T cells in ankylosing spondylitis. The CDR3 consists of 11 residues. Trimming took off 4 bases at V and 4 bases at J, with 5 bases between the two ends. CDR1 is SGDLS and CDR2 is YYNGEE in the germline V gene. Each CDR3 protein is one row after TCRdb ran MiXCR on the 5' RACE reads. The top ten clones hold 0.95% to 1.4% of a sample with 300,000 to 400,000 distinct CDR3 sequences, under 15% of them seen once. This clonotype was detected a few times. The target antigen is unknown. Broader study findings: There were earlier reports of some motif variants in reactive arthritis synovial fluid and blood. Disease-linked clones reportedly showed significant enrichment in matched ankylosing spondylitis synovial fluid. Ankylosing spondylitis blood seemed to carry a telltale TCR beta motif made of roughly eight highly homologous variants.

The sequencing sample was made of blood, either unsorted or a sorted T cell fraction (not recorded which). The rearrangement joins TRBV9 to TRBJ1-2; no clear D. This receptor was taken from a male donor with ankylosing spondylitis or in good health (not recorded which). The CDR3 sequence is CASSSVYGYTF. The CDR3 coding sequence is TGTGCCAGCAGCTCTGTCTATGGCTACACCTTC.